This T cell receptor (beta chain) was captured in a study of cytomegalovirus exposure and HLA in healthy donors. This CDR3 region has 19 residues. Germline values: CDR1 SGHRS, CDR2 YFSETQ. The V gene end was trimmed by 4 bases and the J gene end by 3 bases; junction bases not matched to a gene: 20. Study-wide results and limits: Sequencing likely caused a cluster of highly shared sequence variants. When analyzed later, a missense DCLRE1C variant was found to be linked to TCR beta V- and J-gene trimming.

Vbeta (60) and Jbeta (13) primers were used in the PCR. Profiling relied on immunoSEQ multiplex PCR, and the TCRdb table lists in-frame clones only, not all of them. Among some 270,000 clones, about 90% were seen once, and the ten largest hold around 1.7%. Concerning this clone: No antigen is known for it.

The specimen was PBMCs. The sequence derives from a girl aged 2 to 9 in good health and CMV-seronegative. The V gene is TRBV5-1, the J gene TRBJ2-7, with TRBD2 matching 9 bases. DNA of the CDR3: TGCGCCAGCAGCCCGGAACGCGGGCGGGGAGCGGGAGGTAACTACGAGCAGTACTTC. Translating it yields CASSPERGRGAGGNYEQYF.